Listed below are T cell receptor beta chains from one sample, sequenced in a study of blood T cell repertoires in COVID-19. Method: immunoSEQ multiplex PCR; TCRdb's copy keeps in-frame clones and lacks some. The sample consists of approximately 74,000 clones, over 70% of them appearing once. The sequenced material came from peripheral blood. These receptors came from an elderly man with active or convalescent COVID-19. Both conserved end residues are trimmed from each CDR3.

cdr3_aa: AISVAGVGETQY; v_call: TRBV10-3
cdr3_aa: ASSVKTGVASPLH; v_call: TRBV19
cdr3_aa: AISEWSDTGELF; v_call: TRBV10-3
cdr3_aa: ASSVEQGLNYGYT; v_call: TRBV6-5
cdr3_aa: ASSSTPAGEGYEQY; v_call: TRBV5-1
cdr3_aa: ASSISGREHEQY; v_call: TRBV9
cdr3_aa: ATSDPDRGTGNTIY; v_call: TRBV24-1
cdr3_aa: ASSFLAENEQF; v_call: TRBV11-3
cdr3_aa: ASSPSQVATNEKLF; v_call: TRBV18
cdr3_aa: ASSDGRSSYNEQF; v_call: TRBV9
cdr3_aa: ASTRQGRYGYT; v_call: TRBV28
cdr3_aa: AWSVLRVGNTIY; v_call: TRBV30
cdr3_aa: ASKLTYYSYNEQF; v_call: TRBV6-5
cdr3_aa: ASRSIIAKNIQY; v_call: TRBV27
cdr3_aa: ASSLGGNYGYT; v_call: TRBV5-1
cdr3_aa: ASSEPSGSADTQY; v_call: TRBV10-2
cdr3_aa: ASRSYQGADTEAF; v_call: TRBV2
cdr3_aa: ASTRDRGLGYT; v_call: TRBV2
cdr3_aa: ASSTDRFSPYEQY; v_call: TRBV6-5
cdr3_aa: ASSRPSGGTGELF; v_call: TRBV4-1
cdr3_aa: ASSLRGQHNEKLF; v_call: TRBV7-2
cdr3_aa: ASSVSSYEQY; v_call: TRBV2
cdr3_aa: ASSLKTNSDLNSPLH; v_call: TRBV5-1
cdr3_aa: ASSQTGGGEQY; v_call: TRBV3-1/TRBV3-2
cdr3_aa: ASSLAADREQY; v_call: TRBV7-6
cdr3_aa: ASSLEGQGGDTQY; v_call: TRBV5-1
cdr3_aa: ASSPDRVPEAF; v_call: TRBV5-1
cdr3_aa: ASLRGGNQPQH; v_call: TRBV2
cdr3_aa: ASSLVPENSYEQY; v_call: TRBV11-1
cdr3_aa: ASSYSFENSPLH; v_call: TRBV6-2/TRBV6-3
cdr3_aa: ASSLMPSGRFGF; v_call: TRBV5-1
cdr3_aa: ASSVQGQGTEKLF; v_call: TRBV18
cdr3_aa: SASLSTGLGAF; v_call: TRBV20-1
cdr3_aa: ASSLFSSTDTQY; v_call: TRBV5-1
cdr3_aa: ASSHGTVIQETQY; v_call: TRBV3-1/TRBV3-2
cdr3_aa: ASSLAGAQY; v_call: TRBV5-6
cdr3_aa: ASSLGRGGPNYGYT; v_call: TRBV5-4
cdr3_aa: ASSVAGHGVSGANVLT; v_call: TRBV9
cdr3_aa: SVEAGGTDTQY; v_call: TRBV29-1
cdr3_aa: ASRNRGDTQY; v_call: TRBV6-5
cdr3_aa: ASSLGRNSGANVLT; v_call: TRBV4-2
cdr3_aa: ATSDSGTGWNEQF; v_call: TRBV24-1
cdr3_aa: SVRRGQGSYGYT; v_call: TRBV29-1
cdr3_aa: ASSLLTGQNTEAF; v_call: TRBV5-1
cdr3_aa: ASSAYRGGDTDTQY; v_call: TRBV7-7
cdr3_aa: ASSLWQGQVQPQH; v_call: TRBV28
cdr3_aa: ATSRDFSGANVLT; v_call: TRBV15
cdr3_aa: ASSRGYNEQF; v_call: TRBV7-9
cdr3_aa: ASSPHGLAFRQY; v_call: TRBV28
cdr3_aa: ASSLVGGYGANVLT; v_call: TRBV7-2
cdr3_aa: ASTRDRGLQPQH; v_call: TRBV6-5
cdr3_aa: ASKWGTGAYEQY; v_call: TRBV19
cdr3_aa: ATSAGGQNTGELF; v_call: TRBV24-1
cdr3_aa: ASSLEGQGNSPLH; v_call: TRBV5-1
cdr3_aa: ASSLSRGYEQY; v_call: TRBV11-3